One TCR beta chain is described in this entry. Its cognate antigen is unknown. CDR3 length: 14 amino acids. Trimming left V 5 bases short and J 7 bases short, with 14 bases between. Germline V gene data show CDR1 as MNHNS and CDR2 as SASEGT. These data come from a study of shared clonotypes between healthy human individuals. General study points: Among the subsets, naive ones generally showed larger estimated richness than memory ones.

Donors comprised healthy HIV-negative adults lacking recent acute infections or vaccinations. Assay: immunoSEQ multiplex PCR; the TCRdb copy retains only in-frame clones and omits some. This sample yields hundreds of thousands of clones, of which more than 95% are seen a single time; approximately 0.057% belongs to the top ten. The chain combines TRBV6-1 with TRBJ1-4; possible D gene TRBD1, 5 bases. This receptor was obtained from a woman in her 30s in good health. Material for sequencing was naive CD4+ T cells sorted from blood. The subset is: CD45RA+ positively selected. The CDR3 DNA follows: TGTGCCAGCAGTTCAGGGCCCTTGGGTGAAAAACTGTTTTTT. It translates to CASSSGPLGEKLFF.